This T cell receptor beta chain was identified during a study of OX40 agonist ivuxolimab in advanced cancers. The study, taken as a whole, reports: Several nonresponders also turned out to have low normalized T-cell clonal expansion.

Comment on this clone: The antigen is undetermined.

Some clones are missing from TCRdb's copy, which holds only in-frame ones; the method was immunoSEQ multiplex PCR. Of under 95,000 clones in the sample, roughly 81% were seen once. Germline V CDR1 and CDR2: SEHNR, FQNEAQ (reference sequence). V shed 1 base and J shed 4 bases, with 11 bases lying between them. The CDR3 covers 15 residues. The chain is built from TRBV7-9 and TRBJ2-1; the D gene is possibly TRBD1 (5 bases). The TCR sequence derives from an adult with an advanced solid tumor such as melanoma, head and neck, liver or kidney cancer. Source: CD4+ or CD8+ T cells sorted from blood, taken in a trial of the OX40 agonist ivuxolimab. The CDR3 DNA sequence: TGTGCCAGCAGCTTAGAGGGTCAGGGTTACAATGAGCAGTTCTTC. Encoded protein: CASSLEGQGYNEQFF.